This T cell receptor beta chain was found in a study of graft-versus-host responses after intestinal transplantation. The overall study: Those transplanted obtained multivisceral, liver-intestinal, or isolated intestinal grafts. Once they had received anti-thymocyte globulin induction, all recipients took tacrolimus and steroids for two to three years.

Germline V lookup: CDR1 MGHRA, CDR2 YSYEKL. This CDR3 region has 17 residues. V trimming: 4 bases; J trimming: 8 bases; junction bases outside the gene matches: 14. The data were produced by immunoSEQ multiplex PCR, yet TCRdb's version contains in-frame clones alone and is incomplete. The sample has about 94,000 clones, roughly 91% seen once. A word on this clone: The antigen remains unidentified.

The sequence was collected from a human donor who received an intestinal transplant. V is TRBV4-1 and J is TRBJ1-3, with 10 bases that match TRBD1. Sequences were derived from unstimulated CD8+ T cells sorted from spleen or lymph node cells, sampled before intestinal transplant. The CDR3, as DNA: TGCGCCAGCAGCCTTCTGGCGACAGGGGGCAAGAAAGACACCATATATTTT. It specifies CASSLLATGGKKDTIYF.